This T cell receptor beta chain was sequenced during a study of breast tumors, draining lymph nodes, adjacent tissues. This CDR3 contains 17 residues. In germline, CDR1 is DFQATT, CDR2 SNEGSKA (reference sequence). With 1 base removed from V and 0 bases from J, the gap between germline ends came to 13 bases. TCRdb analysed the multiplex PCR reads with MiXCR anew, one entry per CDR3 protein. The repertoire consists of about 14,000 distinct CDR3 sequences, with roughly 50% occurring once and the leading ten covering approximately 30%. This clonotype was sampled from a female donor with breast cancer. Some clones in this sample may be carry-over from other donors' samples. The chain employs TRBV20-1 and TRBJ2-6; D possibly corresponds to TRBD2 (6 bases). Sequencing was carried out using tumor-adjacent breast tissue. The CDR3 nucleotides are TGCAGTGCTAGAGTGCGGGGTGGTCCCTCTGGGGCCAACGTCCTGACTTTC. Protein: CSARVRGGPSGANVLTF.